A single sample is the source of the 17 T cell receptor beta chains below, sequenced in a study of T cells after yellow fever vaccination. TCRdb used MiXCR to reprocess the 5' RACE reads, holding one entry per CDR3 protein. Of about 330,000 distinct CDR3 sequences detected, 8.1% appear once; the ten largest clones hold about 16%. Sequencing was performed on PBMCs, taken roughly seven weeks after the first yellow fever vaccination. Source of these receptors: a man aged 18 to 29 who received the YFV17D yellow fever vaccine.

This chain uses TRBV27 with TRBJ1-5; D ambiguous. The CDR3 has 15 residues. The germline V gene has CDR1 MNHEY and CDR2 SMNVEV (reference sequence). Trimming took 6 bases from V and 3 from J, leaving 15 bases between them. In DNA form, the CDR3 reads TGTGCCAGCAGCCGGGCGGCATCGTACAATCAGCCCCAGCATTTT. Protein product: CASSRAASYNQPQHF.

The chain joins TRBV6-5 to TRBJ1-6; 9 bases align to TRBD1. The CDR3 length is 16 residues. Germline V gene data show CDR1 as MNHEY and CDR2 as SVGAGI. The ends lost 2 bases at V and 9 bases at J; junction bases unmatched: 8. In nucleotides, the CDR3 is TGTGCCAGCAGTTACAATACACAGGGGGCTTTTTCACCCCTCCACTTT. Its translation is CASSYNTQGAFSPLHF.

This clonotype has just a few counts. V is TRBV6-5 and J is TRBJ1-1; D is uncertain. CDR1 and CDR2 from the germline V gene are MNHEY and SVGAGI. Trimming shortened V by 4 bases and J by 2 bases, and 14 bases separated the two germline ends. The CDR3 length is 15 residues. CDR3 in DNA: TGTGCCAGCAGTTTCGAATTGGGCGTAAACACTGAAGCTTTCTTT. Its protein is CASSFELGVNTEAFF.

This clonotype showed up many times. The gene calls are TRBV11-2 and TRBJ2-6; unclear D gene. Germline loops: CDR1 SGHAT, CDR2 FQNNGV. This CDR3 spans 13 amino acids. The ends were cut back, 8 bases at V and 1 base at J, with 6 bases in the middle. The CDR3 spells CASVFSGANVLTF. The CDR3 DNA reads as TGTGCCAGCGTGTTTTCTGGGGCCAACGTCCTGACTTTC.

This clonotype was detected a few times. J is TRBJ1-2 and V is TRBV2, with TRBD1 identical over 7 bases. The CDR3 sequence is 13 residues long. Germline CDR1 SNHLY, CDR2 FYNNEI. The V and J ends lost 6 bases and 8 bases, in that order; junction bases with no gene match: 9. The DNA for the CDR3 is TGTGCCAGCAGACCGACAGGGCGGACCGGCTACACCTTC. Protein product: CASRPTGRTGYTF.

The rearrangement joins TRBV6-1 to TRBJ1-4; the match to TRBD1 covers 9 bases. From germline, CDR1 is MNHNS and CDR2 SASEGT. V was clipped by 7 bases and J by 7 bases; unmatched bases: 7. This CDR3 has 14 amino acids. CDR3 region: CASTADRGGEKLFF. CDR3 nucleotide sequence: TGTGCCAGCACCGCGGACAGGGGAGGTGAAAAACTGTTTTTT.

The chain carries TRBV12-3 or TRBV12-4 and TRBJ1-1, with D possibly TRBD1 on 5 matching bases. The CDR3 sequence is 13 residues long. V was clipped by 6 bases and J by 8 bases, with 16 bases between them. The CDR3 DNA reads as TGTGCCAGCAGGCTGACGACCGGGACCGAAGCTTTCTTT. Amino acids: CASRLTTGTEAFF.

This clonotype came up a few times. The chain recombines TRBV9 with TRBJ1-2; possibly TRBD1 for D (5 bases). From germline, CDR1 is SGDLS and CDR2 YYNGEE. V lost 3 bases and J 5 bases, leaving 17 bases between the germline ends. The length of the CDR3 is 15 residues. The CDR3 loop reads CASSGHRPPQYGYTF. The CDR3 DNA follows: TGTGCCAGCAGCGGACACAGGCCTCCGCAATATGGCTACACCTTC.

This clonotype turned up a few times. The chain joins TRBV6-5 to TRBJ2-7; 7 bases fit TRBD1. Losses at the gene ends were 0 bases for V and 6 bases for J; bases not matched to a gene: 8. Germline V gene sequence: CDR1 MNHEY, CDR2 SVGAGI. The CDR3 covers 15 residues. The CDR3 bases are TGTGCCAGCAGTTACTCGATTCTGGGACAGTTCGAGCAGTACTTC. Translation gives CASSYSILGQFEQYF.

This chain uses TRBV10-3 with TRBJ1-3; unclear D gene. From germline, CDR1 is ENHRY and CDR2 SYGVKD. Trimming stripped 4 bases from V and 1 base from J, with 14 bases between. This CDR3 region has 16 residues. DNA for the CDR3: TGTGCCATCAGTGGAGGGCCGACGGTATCTGGAAACACCATATATTTT. It encodes CAISGGPTVSGNTIYF.

This clonotype was counted many times. V gene TRBV18 combines with J gene TRBJ1-3; D unresolved. Germline V gene lookup returns CDR1 KGHSH and CDR2 LQKENI. V dropped 2 bases and J dropped 2 bases, with 7 bases sitting between them. The CDR3 is 14 amino acids. In DNA, the CDR3 is TGTGCCAGCTCACCAAGGACTACTGGAAACACCATATATTTT. Amino acid sequence: CASSPRTTGNTIYF.

In its sample, this clonotype was seen a few times. The chain employs TRBV15 and TRBJ1-1; TRBD1 matches 8 bases. Germline V gives CDR1 LNHNV, CDR2 YYDKDF (reference sequence). V lost 8 bases and J lost 6; bases outside the gene matches: 8. The CDR3 is made up of 13 amino acids. CDR3 coding DNA: TGTGCCACCGGAAGACAGGGGAGCGCTGAAGCTTTCTTT. Its protein is CATGRQGSAEAFF.

The chain uses TRBV27 and TRBJ1-2, with D uncertain. Germline values: CDR1 MNHEY, CDR2 SMNVEV (reference sequence). The CDR3 spans 18 residues. Trimming removed 11 bases from V and 2 bases from J, with 30 bases in between. The CDR3 sequence is CAFCLSKADRLINYGYTF. The CDR3 DNA sequence: TGTGCCTTCTGTTTATCGAAAGCGGACCGATTAATCAACTATGGCTACACCTTC.

The chain links TRBV6-1 to TRBJ2-2, with TRBD2 matching 9 bases. CDR1 MNHNS and CDR2 SASEGT come from the germline V gene. V dropped 6 bases and J dropped 8; count of bases not matched to a gene: 10. The CDR3 length is 15 residues. This chain's CDR3 is CASRDSGGIGGELFF. CDR3 nucleotides: TGTGCCAGCAGGGATAGCGGGGGTATTGGGGGGGAGCTGTTTTTT.

V and J are TRBV20-1 and TRBJ2-3, with a weak D call TRBD1 (6 bases). The V and J ends lost 5 bases and 0 bases respectively, with 18 bases between them. Germline CDR1 is DFQATT and CDR2 is SNEGSKA (reference sequence). The CDR3 covers 16 residues. CDR3: CSAWGRQADSTDTQYF. In nucleotides, the CDR3 is TGCAGTGCTTGGGGGAGACAGGCCGATAGCACAGATACGCAGTATTTT.

This clonotype was counted a few times. The chain employs TRBV6-5 and TRBJ2-7; D is perhaps TRBD1 or TRBD2 (5 bases each). This CDR3 comprises 14 residues. Germline CDR1 reads MNHEY; CDR2 reads SVGAGI. Trimming shortened V by 7 bases and J by 3 bases, and 16 bases separated the two germline ends. The CDR3 is CASIRSGRSYEQYF. As DNA, the CDR3 is TGTGCCAGCATTAGGTCGGGACGGAGCTACGAGCAGTACTTC.

This clonotype was observed a handful of times. V usage is TRBV23-1 and J usage is TRBJ2-7; D may be TRBD1 (5 bases). TRBV23-1 is recorded as an ORF, its role being uncertain. Trimming left V 3 bases short and J 1 base short, with 13 bases between. This CDR3 is 15 amino acids long. CDR3 sequence (DNA): TGCGCCAGCAGTCATCCGACAGCGAGGTCCTACGAGCAGTACTTC. This gives the protein CASSHPTARSYEQYF.